Listed below are T cell receptor beta chains from one sample, sequenced in a study of blood T cells in healthy people across ages. TCRdb analysed the 5' RACE reads with MiXCR anew, one entry per CDR3 protein. This sample has over 950,000 distinct CDR3 sequences, with around two fifths found just once. Material for sequencing was blood. Receptor source: a young man in good health. Each CDR3 is given with its conserved first and last residue. A D gene is named only where the DNA matches it firmly. Clone size is not always given. Where it is, it says once, few, many or a class for expanded clones.

TRBV7-2,19,TRBJ2-1,TRBD2,.,TGTGCCAGCAGCTTAGTGGCTAGCGGGGGGTCTGGGCGAGTCGATGAGCAGTTCTTC,CASSLVASGGSGRVDEQFF
TRBV18,12,TRBJ1-1,.,few,TGTGCCAGCTCAGGGTCTGGCACTGAAGCTTTCTTT,CASSGSGTEAFF
TRBV4-3,16,TRBJ1-5,.,.,TGCGCCAGCAGCCAAGAAACAGGGCATAGCAATCAGCCCCAGCATTTT,CASSQETGHSNQPQHF
TRBV21-1,18,TRBJ2-6,.,.,TGTGCCAGCAGCAAAGTCGGGTTTGAAGTTTCTGGGGCCAACGTCCTGACTTTC,CASSKVGFEVSGANVLTF
TRBV18,12,TRBJ1-6,.,.,TGTGCCAGCTCACCCGAGAATTCACCCCTCCACTTT,CASSPENSPLHF
TRBV29-1,10,TRBJ1-1,.,.,TGCAGCGGCCGGAGCACTGAAGCTTTCTTT,CSGRSTEAFF
TRBV7-2,14,TRBJ2-3,.,.,TGTGCCAGCAGCTTAGCCCTCCTCCCAGATACGCAGTATTTT,CASSLALLPDTQYF
TRBV5-1,16,TRBJ1-1,TRBD1,.,TGCGCCAGCAGCTCACAGGGGGCAGTAGAGACCACTGAAGCTTTCTTT,CASSSQGAVETTEAFF
TRBV20-1,14,TRBJ1-6,.,.,TGCAGTGCTAGAGATTGGCCTAGCGGTTCACCCCTCCACTTT,CSARDWPSGSPLHF
TRBV10-3,14,TRBJ1-4,.,few,TGTGCCATCAGTCAGGGGTCAACTAATGAAAAACTGTTTTTT,CAISQGSTNEKLFF
TRBV7-9,13,TRBJ2-3,.,.,TGTGCCAGCAGCGACAGCACCTCAGATACGCAGTATTTT,CASSDSTSDTQYF
TRBV20-1,13,TRBJ2-3,.,.,TGCAGTGGTGGACAGACTAGCACAGATACGCAGTATTTT,CSGGQTSTDTQYF
TRBV7-2,13,TRBJ1-2,.,many,TGTGCCAGCAGCTTGGCAGGGAACTATGGCTACACCTTC,CASSLAGNYGYTF
TRBV13,12,TRBJ1-6,.,.,TGTGCCAGCAGCTTTGGTTATTCACCCCTCCACTTT,CASSFGYSPLHF
TRBV6-2/TRBV6-3,17,TRBJ2-7,.,few,TGTGCCAGCAGTTACCTCGGCAGCCGGGCCTCGTCCTACGAGCAGTACTTC,CASSYLGSRASSYEQYF
TRBV7-2,18,TRBJ2-3,TRBD2,.,TGTGCCAGCAGCTTCAAAAGGAAGGAGCGGGGTTTATCAGATACGCAGTATTTT,CASSFKRKERGLSDTQYF
TRBV20-1,11,TRBJ1-2,.,.,TGCAGTGCTTTGGACGCCCTCGGCTACACCTTC,CSALDALGYTF
TRBV7-9,16,TRBJ2-7,.,.,TGTGCCAGCAGCTTAGTGGGGGATGGAATCAACTACGAGCAGTACTTC,CASSLVGDGINYEQYF
TRBV6-5,14,TRBJ2-2,.,.,TGTGCCAGCAGTTACAAGACTGACACCGGGGAGCTGTTTTTT,CASSYKTDTGELFF
TRBV6-2/TRBV6-3,14,TRBJ1-5,.,.,TGTGCCAGCAGTTACTCAGCACAGTATCAGCCCCAGCATTTT,CASSYSAQYQPQHF
TRBV6-1,13,TRBJ1-2,.,.,TGTACCAGCAGTGGCAGGGATCTTAACGGCTACACCTTC,CTSSGRDLNGYTF
TRBV5-6,16,TRBJ2-2,.,.,TGTGCCAGCAGCTTTCCTGGGGGATTGAACACCGGGGAGCTGTTTTTT,CASSFPGGLNTGELFF
TRBV2,16,TRBJ2-2,.,few,TGTGCCAGCAGTGAACGGGGCCCGGGGAACACCGGGGAGCTGTTTTTT,CASSERGPGNTGELFF
TRBV2,15,TRBJ2-7,.,.,TGTGCCAGCACTGACGGACAGATATTTGCCTACGAGCAGTACTTC,CASTDGQIFAYEQYF